One sample yielded the 19 T cell receptor beta chains listed below, sequenced in a study of CD8 T cells in ankylosing spondylitis (dated by TCRdb to about 2017). The library came from 5' RACE. TCRdb records Illumina HiSeq 2500 as the sequencer. TCRdb itself trimmed the public reads at Q25 with fastp, ran MiXCR and retained productive beta chains. Here each entry gathers all rows of one CDR3 protein and keeps the most common genes and DNA. Across this sample there are approximately 300,000 distinct CDR3 sequences, with over 15% seen only once. The leading ten clones occupy 7.5% to 9% of the sample. The material sequenced was blood, either unsorted or a sorted T cell fraction (not recorded which). The receptor set was obtained from a male donor with ankylosing spondylitis or in good health (not recorded which).

The V and J genes are TRBV12-3 or TRBV12-4 and TRBJ2-5; D is uncertain. The V end lost 6 bases, the J end lost 2 bases, and 16 bases lay between the germline ends. CDR3 size: 15 residues. CDR3 bases: TGTGCCAGCAGCCGTGCGGTGGCGGTACAAGAGACCCAGTACTTC. This encodes CASSRAVAVQETQYF.

In this sample, this clonotype turned up a few times. The V gene is TRBV10-3, the J gene TRBJ1-1; D not resolved. CDR1 and CDR2 (germline): ENHRY, SYGVKD. With 10 bases removed from V and 5 bases from J, the gap between germline ends came to 8 bases. The CDR3 is made up of 10 amino acids. CDR3 sequence: CATRGTEAFF. CDR3 in DNA: TGTGCCACCCGTGGGACTGAAGCTTTCTTT.

J is TRBJ1-5 and V is TRBV29-1, with TRBD1 matching over 10 bases. Trimming took 4 bases from V and 0 from J; bases not matched to a gene: 6. Germline-derived CDR1 and CDR2 are SQVTM and ANQGSEA. The CDR3 has 16 residues. CDR3 amino acids: CSVAGTGDYSNQPQHF. CDR3 bases: TGCAGCGTTGCCGGGACAGGGGACTATAGCAATCAGCCCCAGCATTTT.

The chain employs TRBV18 and TRBJ2-3; TRBD2 might be the D (6 bases). The V gene's germline CDR1 is KGHSH and CDR2 LQKENI. Trimming stripped 4 bases from V and 4 bases from J, with 15 bases between. The CDR3 covers 15 residues. The CDR3 loop reads CASSLTSSTADTQYF. The CDR3 coding sequence is TGTGCCAGCTCACTGACTAGTTCCACGGCAGATACGCAGTATTTT.

V is TRBV11-2 and J is TRBJ2-3; D is perhaps TRBD2 (5 bases). Trimming removed 3 bases from V and 5 bases from J, with 6 bases in between. CDR3 length equals 12 residues. The V gene's germline CDR1 is SGHAT and CDR2 FQNNGV. DNA for the CDR3: TGTGCCAGCAGCTTTGAGGGAGATACGCAGTATTTT. Translation gives CASSFEGDTQYF.

This clonotype was found a few times. V usage is TRBV20-1 and J usage is TRBJ2-7; D gene uncertain. Trimming cost V 0 bases and J 4 bases, with 4 bases left between them. From germline, CDR1 is DFQATT and CDR2 SNEGSKA (reference sequence). This CDR3 has 11 amino acids. In DNA, the CDR3 is TGCAGTGCTAGAGAACCGTACGAGCAGTACGTC. The encoded protein is CSAREPYEQYV.

This clonotype was detected only a few times. The chain has TRBV7-2 and TRBJ2-7; TRBD2 aligns across 12 bases. The CDR3 is 15 residues long. V shed 5 bases and J 4 bases; nucleotides not matched to a gene: 6. Looked up from germline, CDR1 is SGHTA and CDR2 is FQGNSA. CDR3 amino acids: CASSPSGGAWYEQYV. CDR3 nucleotide sequence: TGTGCCAGCAGCCCTAGCGGGGGGGCTTGGTACGAGCAGTACGTC.

This clonotype has just a few counts. The genes are TRBV27 and TRBJ2-3; 8 nucleotides line up with TRBD2. Germline CDR1 and CDR2: MNHEY and SMNVEV (reference sequence). The V gene end was trimmed by 3 bases and the J gene end by 0 bases; junction bases not matched to a gene: 8. There are 17 residues in the CDR3. Written as DNA, the CDR3 is TGTGCCAGCAGTTTTTCTCTAGCGGGCTCTAGCACAGATACGCAGTATTTT. As protein: CASSFSLAGSSTDTQYF.

This clonotype appeared many times. The J gene is TRBJ2-1, the V gene TRBV6-4; a possible D gene is TRBD1 (6 bases). V was pared by 0 bases and J by 4 bases, with 10 bases between. The CDR3 sequence is 15 residues long. Germline CDR1 is MRHNA and CDR2 is SNTAGT. CDR3 sequence reads: CASSDSRRGYNEQFF. CDR3 bases: TGTGCCAGCAGTGACTCGAGAAGGGGGTACAATGAGCAGTTCTTC.

The sample holds a few counts of this clonotype. The genes are TRBV5-5 and TRBJ1-5, with D perhaps TRBD1 (5 bases). Deletions cut 0 bases from V and 4 bases from J, with 14 bases between. The V gene's germline CDR1 is SGHKS and CDR2 YYEKEE (reference sequence). The CDR3 covers 16 residues. The CDR3 coding sequence is TGTGCCAGCAGCTTGGGTCAGACCGGGGGGAATCAGCCCCAGCATTTT. This translates into CASSLGQTGGNQPQHF. The full variable domain, rest sourced from reference TRBV5-5 and TRBJ1-5, is DAGVTQSPTHLIKTRGQQVTLRCSPISGHKSVSWYQQVLGQGPQFIFQYYEKEERGRGNFPDRFSARQFPNYSSELNVNALLLGDSALYLCASSLGQTGGNQPQHFGDGTRLSIL.

As DNA, the CDR3 is TGTGCCAGCATCGGGGGGGCCAGCGGGCGTAAGACCCTCCACTTT. Translated, it gives CASIGGASGRKTLHF. The rearrangement links TRBV7-2 to TRBJ1-6, with D tentatively TRBD1 (6 bases). The germline V and J ends were trimmed by 7 bases and 14 bases, with 24 bases remaining between them. The CDR3 covers 15 residues. CDR1 is SGHTA and CDR2 is FQGNSA in the germline V gene.

This clonotype has at least ten counts. The chain links TRBV14 to TRBJ1-1; D is ambiguous. From germline, CDR1 is SGHDN and CDR2 FVKESK. This CDR3 contains 12 residues. V lost 6 bases, J lost 6 bases, and 11 bases lay in between. The CDR3 sequence: CASRHLGSEAFF. The CDR3 nucleotides are TGTGCCAGCAGACACCTCGGGTCTGAAGCTTTCTTT.

This chain links TRBV9 with TRBJ1-5; the match to TRBD1 covers 8 bases. The germline CDR1 and CDR2 sequences are SGDLS and YYNGEE. V lost 3 bases and J lost 1; bases outside the gene matches: 3. The CDR3 extends over 15 amino acids. The CDR3 spells CASSAQGASNQPQHF. The CDR3 DNA follows: TGTGCCAGCAGCGCCCAGGGGGCAAGCAATCAGCCCCAGCATTTT.

There are many counts of this clonotype. The CDR3 DNA is TGCGCCAGCAGCCAAGATTGGGCAGTCACAGATACGCAGTATTTT. Translating gives CASSQDWAVTDTQYF. This chain connects TRBV4-1 to TRBJ2-3; D gene uncertain. Looked up from germline, CDR1 is MGHRA and CDR2 is YSYEKL. V was clipped by 0 bases and J by 2 bases, with 9 bases between them. CDR3 length: 15 amino acids.

This clonotype was found many times. This rearrangement joins TRBV20-1 to TRBJ2-1; 8 bases are shared with TRBD2. Germline lookup yields CDR1 DFQATT and CDR2 SNEGSKA (reference sequence). The CDR3 length is 12 residues. V lost 6 bases to trimming and J lost 9 bases; unmatched junction nucleotides: 7. CDR3 protein: CSASLTSVEQFF. CDR3 coding DNA: TGCAGTGCAAGTCTGACTAGCGTTGAGCAGTTCTTC.

The V gene is TRBV29-1, the J gene TRBJ2-1; 10 bases align to TRBD2. The CDR3 totals 10 residues. Per the germline V gene, CDR1 is SQVTM and CDR2 is ANQGSEA. The V gene end was trimmed by 7 bases and the J gene end by 15 bases; junction bases not matched to a gene: 6. CDR3 region: CSAFGTSVFF. CDR3 DNA: TGCAGCGCATTCGGGACTAGCGTGTTCTTC.

The chain links TRBV14 to TRBJ2-7; a weak D match, TRBD1 (5 bases). The CDR3 is 14 residues long. Trimming took off 1 base at V and 1 base at J, with 8 bases between the two ends. Germline CDR1 is SGHDN and CDR2 is FVKESK. CDR3 sequence reads: CASSQGSGSYEQYV. CDR3 coding DNA: TGTGCCAGCAGCCAAGGATCAGGGTCCTACGAGCAGTACGTC.

This clonotype was seen more than once but under ten times. V gene TRBV20-1 combines with J gene TRBJ2-5, with D uncertain. Looked up from germline, CDR1 is DFQATT and CDR2 is SNEGSKA (reference sequence). This CDR3 spans 12 amino acids. Between the trimmed V and J ends, which lost 3 bases and 1 base, there was a span of 6 bases. The CDR3 spells CSASFVQETQYF. As DNA, the CDR3 is TGCAGTGCTAGCTTCGTCCAAGAGACCCAGTACTTC.

In this sample, this clonotype turned up many times. This chain connects TRBV20-1 to TRBJ2-3, with 13 bases lining up with TRBD2. Germline V lookup: CDR1 DFQATT, CDR2 SNEGSKA (reference sequence). After removal of 5 bases from V and 2 bases from J, the junction contained 4 bases not matched to a gene. CDR3 size: 15 residues. CDR3 loop: CSAAGTSGNTDTQYF. The CDR3 DNA sequence: TGCAGTGCTGCCGGGACTAGCGGGAACACAGATACGCAGTATTTT.